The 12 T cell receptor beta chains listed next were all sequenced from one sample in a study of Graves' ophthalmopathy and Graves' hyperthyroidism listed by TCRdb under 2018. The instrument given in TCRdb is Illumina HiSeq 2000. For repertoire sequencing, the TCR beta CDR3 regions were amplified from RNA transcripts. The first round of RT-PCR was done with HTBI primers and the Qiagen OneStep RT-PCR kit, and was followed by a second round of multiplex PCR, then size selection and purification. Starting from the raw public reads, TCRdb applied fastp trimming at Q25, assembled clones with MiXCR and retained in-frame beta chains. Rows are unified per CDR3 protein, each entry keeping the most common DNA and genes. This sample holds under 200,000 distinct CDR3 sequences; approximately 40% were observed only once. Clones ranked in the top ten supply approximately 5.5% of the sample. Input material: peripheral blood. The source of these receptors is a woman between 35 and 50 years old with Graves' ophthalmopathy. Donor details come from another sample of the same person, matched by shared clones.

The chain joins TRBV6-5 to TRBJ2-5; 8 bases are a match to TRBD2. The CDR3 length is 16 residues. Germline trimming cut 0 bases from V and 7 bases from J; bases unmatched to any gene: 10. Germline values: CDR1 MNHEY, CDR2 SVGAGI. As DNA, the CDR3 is TGTGCCAGCAGTTACTCGAACCGGGGGGGGTCGGGGACCCAGTACTTC. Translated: CASSYSNRGGSGTQYF.

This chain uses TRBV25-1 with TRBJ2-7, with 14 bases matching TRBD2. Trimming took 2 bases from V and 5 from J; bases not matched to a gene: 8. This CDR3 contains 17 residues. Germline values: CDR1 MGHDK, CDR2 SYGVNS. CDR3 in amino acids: CASSEKGLAGVSDEQYF. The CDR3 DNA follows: TGTGCCAGCAGTGAAAAGGGACTAGCGGGAGTATCCGACGAGCAGTACTTC.

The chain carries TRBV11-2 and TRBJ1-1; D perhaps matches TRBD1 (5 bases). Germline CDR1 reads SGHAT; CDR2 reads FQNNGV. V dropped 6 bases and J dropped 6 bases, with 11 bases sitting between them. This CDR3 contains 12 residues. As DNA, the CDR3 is TGTGCCAGCAGATACTTGGGGGCTGAAGCTTTCTTT. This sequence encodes CASRYLGAEAFF.

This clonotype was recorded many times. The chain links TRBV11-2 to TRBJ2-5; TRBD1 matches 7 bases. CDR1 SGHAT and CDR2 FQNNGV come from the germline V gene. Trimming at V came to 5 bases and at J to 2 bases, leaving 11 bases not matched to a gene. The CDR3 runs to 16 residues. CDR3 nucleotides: TGTGCCAGCAGCCGCAGGGGGAACGATCCTCAAGAGACCCAGTACTTC. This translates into CASSRRGNDPQETQYF.

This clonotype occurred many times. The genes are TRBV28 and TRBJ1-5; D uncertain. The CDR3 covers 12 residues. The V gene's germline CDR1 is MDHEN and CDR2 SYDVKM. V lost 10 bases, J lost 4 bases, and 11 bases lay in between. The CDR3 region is CATKESNQPQHF. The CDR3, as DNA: TGTGCCACCAAAGAATCAAATCAGCCCCAGCATTTT.

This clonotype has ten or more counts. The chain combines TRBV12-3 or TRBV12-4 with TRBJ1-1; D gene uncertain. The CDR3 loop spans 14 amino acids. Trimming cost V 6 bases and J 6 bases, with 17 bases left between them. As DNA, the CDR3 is TGTGCCAGCAGCCTCTCCCAAATCAACGCTGAAGCTTTCTTT. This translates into CASSLSQINAEAFF.

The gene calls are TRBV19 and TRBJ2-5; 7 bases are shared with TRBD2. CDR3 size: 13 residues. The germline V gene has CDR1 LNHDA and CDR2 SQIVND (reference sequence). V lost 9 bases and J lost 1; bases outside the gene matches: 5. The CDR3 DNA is TGTGCCAGCGGGGGGAGGGCCCAAGAGACCCAGTACTTC. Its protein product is CASGGRAQETQYF.

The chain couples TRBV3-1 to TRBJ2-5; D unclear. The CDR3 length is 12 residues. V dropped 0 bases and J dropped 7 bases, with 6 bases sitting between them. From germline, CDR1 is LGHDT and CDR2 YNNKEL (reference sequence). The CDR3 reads CASSQDTRTQYF. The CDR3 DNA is TGTGCCAGCAGCCAAGATACGCGGACCCAGTACTTC.

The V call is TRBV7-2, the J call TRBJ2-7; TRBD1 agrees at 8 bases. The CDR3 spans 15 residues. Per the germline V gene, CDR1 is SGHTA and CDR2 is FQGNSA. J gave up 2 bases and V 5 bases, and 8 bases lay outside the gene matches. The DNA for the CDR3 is TGTGCCAGCAGCCCTGACAGGGGAAGGACCTACGAGCAGTACTTC. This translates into CASSPDRGRTYEQYF.

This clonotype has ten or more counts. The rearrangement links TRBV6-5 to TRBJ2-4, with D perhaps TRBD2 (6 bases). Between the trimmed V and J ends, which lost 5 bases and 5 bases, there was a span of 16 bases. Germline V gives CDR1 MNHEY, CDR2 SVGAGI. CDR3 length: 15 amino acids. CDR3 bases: TGTGCCAGCAGTCAATCGGCGGGGTTCCAAAACATTCAGTACTTC. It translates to CASSQSAGFQNIQYF.

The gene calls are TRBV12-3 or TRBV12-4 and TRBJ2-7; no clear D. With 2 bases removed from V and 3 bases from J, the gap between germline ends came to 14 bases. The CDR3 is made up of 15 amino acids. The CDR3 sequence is CASSLSPERHYEQYF. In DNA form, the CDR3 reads TGTGCCAGCAGTTTATCTCCTGAGAGGCACTACGAGCAGTACTTC.

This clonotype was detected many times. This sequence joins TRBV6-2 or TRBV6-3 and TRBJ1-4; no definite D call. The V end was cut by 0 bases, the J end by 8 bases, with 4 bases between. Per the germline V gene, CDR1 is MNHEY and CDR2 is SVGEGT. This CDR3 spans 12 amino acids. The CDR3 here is CASSYSGEKLFF. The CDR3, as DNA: TGTGCCAGCAGTTACTCCGGAGAAAAACTGTTTTTT.